The clone carrying this T cell receptor (beta chain) has a count of ten or more. Antigen: not known. The data belong to a study of T cells after yellow fever vaccination. Whole-study findings and limits: Overall, a small share of clonotypes was seen in both CD4 and CD8 compartments.

The V and J ends lost 7 bases and 3 bases respectively, with 12 bases between them. This CDR3 comprises 13 residues. Germline V gene lookup returns CDR1 MNHNY and CDR2 SVGAGI (reference sequence). Making TCR cDNA involved 5'RACE template switching, which added UMIs and a universal primer site. Via MiXCR, TCRdb re-called the 5' RACE reads, giving one row per CDR3 protein. The table lists 170,000 or so distinct CDR3 sequences, approximately 6.2% of them singletons. The clonotype was recovered from a man aged 18 to 30 who received the YFV17D yellow fever vaccine. This chain links TRBV6-6 with TRBJ1-1; D possibly corresponds to TRBD1 (6 bases). Sequencing used CD4+ T cells sorted from PBMCs, obtained on the day of the first yellow fever vaccination. CDR3 coding DNA: TGTGCCAGCACAAGACAGGCCTACACTGAAGCTTTCTTT. Its protein product is CASTRQAYTEAFF.